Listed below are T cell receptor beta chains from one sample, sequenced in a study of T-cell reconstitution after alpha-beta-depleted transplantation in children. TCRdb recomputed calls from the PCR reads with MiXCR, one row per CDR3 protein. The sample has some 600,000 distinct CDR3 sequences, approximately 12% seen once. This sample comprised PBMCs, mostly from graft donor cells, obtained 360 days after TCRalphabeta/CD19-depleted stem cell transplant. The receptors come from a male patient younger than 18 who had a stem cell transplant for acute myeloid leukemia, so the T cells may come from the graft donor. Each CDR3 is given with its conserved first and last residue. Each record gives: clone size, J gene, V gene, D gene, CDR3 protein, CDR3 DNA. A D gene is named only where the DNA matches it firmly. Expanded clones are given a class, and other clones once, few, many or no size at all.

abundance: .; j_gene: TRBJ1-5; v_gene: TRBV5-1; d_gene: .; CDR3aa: CASSFGPGSNQPQHF; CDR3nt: TGCGCCAGCAGCTTTGGGCCAGGGAGCAATCAGCCCCAGCATTTT
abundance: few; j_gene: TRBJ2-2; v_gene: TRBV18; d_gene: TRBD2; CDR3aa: CASSPGLAGIRGTGELFF; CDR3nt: TGTGCCAGCTCACCAGGACTAGCGGGGATCCGGGGGACCGGGGAGCTGTTTTTT
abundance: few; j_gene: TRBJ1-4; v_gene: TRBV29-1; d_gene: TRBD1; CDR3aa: CSASGDREALNEKLFF; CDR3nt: TGCAGCGCCTCGGGGGACAGGGAGGCCCTTAATGAAAAACTGTTTTTT
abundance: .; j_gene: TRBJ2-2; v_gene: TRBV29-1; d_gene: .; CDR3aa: CSVVPRRATGELFF; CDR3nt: TGCAGCGTTGTGCCCCGGCGGGCCACCGGGGAGCTGTTTTTT
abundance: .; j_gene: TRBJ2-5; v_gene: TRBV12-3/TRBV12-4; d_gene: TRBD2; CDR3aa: CASSLSAGVWETQYF; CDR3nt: TGTGCCAGCAGTTTAAGCGCGGGAGTTTGGGAGACCCAGTACTTC
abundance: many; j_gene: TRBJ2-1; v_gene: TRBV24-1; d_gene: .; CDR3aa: CATSDQGNEQFF; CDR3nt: TGTGCCACCAGTGACCAGGGGAATGAGCAGTTCTTC
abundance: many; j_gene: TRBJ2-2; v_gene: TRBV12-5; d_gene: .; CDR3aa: CASGLALTGLTGELFF; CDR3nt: TGTGCTAGTGGTTTGGCCCTAACAGGGTTAACCGGGGAGCTGTTTTTT
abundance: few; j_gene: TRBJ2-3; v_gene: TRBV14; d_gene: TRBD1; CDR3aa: CASSLGTGGRADTQYF; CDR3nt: TGTGCCAGCAGCCTCGGGACAGGGGGTCGGGCAGATACGCAGTATTTT
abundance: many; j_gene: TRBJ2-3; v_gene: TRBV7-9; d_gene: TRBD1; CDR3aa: CASSLIFRGITDTQYF; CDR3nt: TGTGCCAGCAGCTTAATCTTCAGGGGGATCACAGATACGCAGTATTTT
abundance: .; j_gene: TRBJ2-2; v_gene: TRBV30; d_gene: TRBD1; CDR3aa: CACSRGQGTGELFF; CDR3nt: TGTGCCTGTAGTAGGGGGCAGGGCACCGGGGAGCTGTTTTTT
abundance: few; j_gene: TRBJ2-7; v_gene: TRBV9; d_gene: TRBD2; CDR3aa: CASSVEPSGAYEQYF; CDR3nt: TGTGCCAGCAGCGTAGAGCCTAGCGGTGCCTACGAGCAGTACTTC
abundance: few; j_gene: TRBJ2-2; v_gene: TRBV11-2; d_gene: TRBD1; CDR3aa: CASSPHRGQISNTGELFF; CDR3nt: TGTGCCAGCAGCCCTCACAGGGGCCAAATCTCGAACACCGGGGAGCTGTTTTTT
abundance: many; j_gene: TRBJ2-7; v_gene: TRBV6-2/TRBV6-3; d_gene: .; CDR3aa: CASRLTGPYEQYF; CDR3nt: TGTGCCAGCAGACTGACAGGCCCCTACGAGCAGTACTTC
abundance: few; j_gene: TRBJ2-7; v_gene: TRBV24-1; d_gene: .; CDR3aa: CATSDTGVLGYEQYF; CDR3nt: TGTGCCACCAGTGACACGGGAGTGCTAGGCTACGAGCAGTACTTC
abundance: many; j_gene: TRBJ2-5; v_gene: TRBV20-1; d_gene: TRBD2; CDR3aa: CSASGGRAIPLYQETQYF; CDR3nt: TGCAGTGCTAGCGGTGGGAGGGCCATTCCTTTGTACCAAGAGACCCAGTACTTC
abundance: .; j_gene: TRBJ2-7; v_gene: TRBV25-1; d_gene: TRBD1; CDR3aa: CASSAPAGGIEQYF; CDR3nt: TGTGCCAGCAGTGCGCCTGCAGGGGGCATCGAGCAGTACTTC
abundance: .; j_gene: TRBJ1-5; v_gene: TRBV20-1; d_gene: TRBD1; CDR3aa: CSASGDRGGNQPQHF; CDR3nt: TGCAGTGCTAGCGGAGACAGGGGAGGTAATCAGCCCCAGCATTTT
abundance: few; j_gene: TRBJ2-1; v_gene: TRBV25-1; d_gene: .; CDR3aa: CASSPPTSFPLYNEQFF; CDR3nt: TGTGCCAGCAGTCCGCCGACTAGTTTCCCTCTCTACAATGAGCAGTTCTTC
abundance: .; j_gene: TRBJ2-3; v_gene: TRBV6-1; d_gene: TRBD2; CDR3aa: CASSGGTSGSSTDTQYF; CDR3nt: TGTGCCAGCAGTGGAGGGACTAGCGGGAGCTCGACAGATACGCAGTATTTT
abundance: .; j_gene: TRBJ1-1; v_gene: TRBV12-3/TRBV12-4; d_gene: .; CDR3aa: CASSKTVNTEAFF; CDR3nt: TGTGCCAGCAGCAAAACAGTGAACACTGAAGCTTTCTTT
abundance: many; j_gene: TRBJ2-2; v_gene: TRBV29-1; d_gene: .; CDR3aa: CSVEERPSTGELFF; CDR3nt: TGCAGCGTCGAGGAGAGACCATCCACCGGGGAGCTGTTTTTT
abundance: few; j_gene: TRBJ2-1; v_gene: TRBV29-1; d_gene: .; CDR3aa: CSGTRGAEQFF; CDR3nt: TGCAGCGGTACTAGGGGGGCTGAGCAGTTCTTC
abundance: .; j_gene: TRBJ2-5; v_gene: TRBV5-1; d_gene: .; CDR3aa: CASSPGLLVWYF; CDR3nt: TGCGCCAGCAGCCCGGGACTCCTCGTCTGGTACTTC
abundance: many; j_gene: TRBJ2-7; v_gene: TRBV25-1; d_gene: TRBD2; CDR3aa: CASSEYQLTSGRAEQYF; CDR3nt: TGTGCCAGCAGTGAATACCAGCTGACTAGCGGGAGGGCCGAGCAGTACTTC
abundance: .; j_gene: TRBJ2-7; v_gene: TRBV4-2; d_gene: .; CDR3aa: CASSLQTDTWYEQYF; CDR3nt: TGTGCCAGCAGCCTTCAAACGGATACCTGGTACGAGCAGTACTTC
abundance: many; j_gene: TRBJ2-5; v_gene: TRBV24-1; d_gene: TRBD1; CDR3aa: CATSDGQGLRPETQYF; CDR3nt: TGTGCCACCAGTGATGGACAGGGCCTCCGGCCAGAGACCCAGTACTTC
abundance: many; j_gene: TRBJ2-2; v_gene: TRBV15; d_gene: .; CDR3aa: CATSSLLNTGELFF; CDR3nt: TGTGCCACCAGCAGCCTTTTGAACACCGGGGAGCTGTTTTTT
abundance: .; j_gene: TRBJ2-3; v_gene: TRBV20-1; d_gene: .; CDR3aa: CSAPVGLRSTDTQYF; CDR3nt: TGCAGTGCTCCTGTCGGTTTGAGGAGCACAGATACGCAGTATTTT
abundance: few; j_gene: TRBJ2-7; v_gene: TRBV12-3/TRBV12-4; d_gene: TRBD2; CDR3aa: CASSRGLATTEQYF; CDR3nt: TGTGCCAGCAGTCGGGGACTAGCGACGACCGAGCAGTACTTC
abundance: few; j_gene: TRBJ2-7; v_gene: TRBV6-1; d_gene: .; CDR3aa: CASSPTSGLSAEQYF; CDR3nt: TGTGCCAGCAGCCCTACGTCGGGTTTGTCCGCCGAGCAGTACTTC
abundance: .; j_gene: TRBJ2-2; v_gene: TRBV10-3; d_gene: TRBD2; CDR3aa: CAISERTSGSGVAGELFF; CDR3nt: TGTGCCATCAGTGAGCGGACTAGCGGGAGCGGGGTCGCCGGGGAGCTGTTTTTT
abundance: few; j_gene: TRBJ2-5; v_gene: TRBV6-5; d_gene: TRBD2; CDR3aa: CASSYSASGLFQETQYF; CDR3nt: TGTGCCAGCAGTTACTCGGCTAGCGGGCTCTTCCAAGAGACCCAGTACTTC
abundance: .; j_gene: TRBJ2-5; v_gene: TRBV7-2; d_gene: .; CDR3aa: CASSLGPGGQETQYF; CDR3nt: TGTGCCAGCAGCTTAGGACCCGGCGGCCAAGAGACCCAGTACTTC
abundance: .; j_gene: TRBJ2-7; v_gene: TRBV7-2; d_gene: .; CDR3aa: CASSATLVVYEQYF; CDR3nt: TGTGCCAGCAGCGCGACGTTGGTTGTCTACGAGCAGTACTTC
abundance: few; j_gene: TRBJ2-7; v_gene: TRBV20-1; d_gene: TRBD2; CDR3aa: CSARDQILTSGSPIYEQYF; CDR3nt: TGCAGTGCTAGAGATCAAATTTTGACTAGCGGGAGCCCAATCTACGAGCAGTACTTC
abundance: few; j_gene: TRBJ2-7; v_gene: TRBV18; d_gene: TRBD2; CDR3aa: CASSPGPSGPLYEQYF; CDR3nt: TGTGCCAGCTCACCAGGTCCTAGCGGACCCCTCTACGAGCAGTACTTC
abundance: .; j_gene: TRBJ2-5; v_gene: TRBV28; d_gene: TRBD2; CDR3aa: CASSQIGTSGPQGTQYF; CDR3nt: TGTGCCAGCAGCCAGATCGGGACTAGCGGGCCTCAGGGGACCCAGTACTTC
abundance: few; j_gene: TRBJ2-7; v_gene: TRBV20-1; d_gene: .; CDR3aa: CSAREVIYEQYF; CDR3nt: TGCAGTGCTAGAGAAGTGATCTACGAGCAGTACTTC
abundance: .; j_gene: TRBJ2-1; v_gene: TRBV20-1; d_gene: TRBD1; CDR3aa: CSAPGQGARSSSYNEQFF; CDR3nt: TGCAGTGCTCCGGGACAGGGGGCACGTTCGAGCTCCTACAATGAGCAGTTCTTC
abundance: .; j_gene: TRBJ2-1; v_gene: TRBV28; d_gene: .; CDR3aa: CASSPPWGNEQFF; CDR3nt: TGTGCCAGCAGTCCGCCGTGGGGCAATGAGCAGTTCTTC
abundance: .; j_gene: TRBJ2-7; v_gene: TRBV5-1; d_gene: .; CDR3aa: CASSPMQRGSSYEQYF; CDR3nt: TGCGCCAGCAGCCCCATGCAAAGGGGGTCATCCTACGAGCAGTACTTC
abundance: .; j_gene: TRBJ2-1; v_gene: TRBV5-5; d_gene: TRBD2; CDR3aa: CASSRTSGRAGGSRHEQFF; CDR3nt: TGTGCCAGCAGCAGGACTAGCGGGAGGGCCGGGGGATCTCGACATGAGCAGTTCTTC
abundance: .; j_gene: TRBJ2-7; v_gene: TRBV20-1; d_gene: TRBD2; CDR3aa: CSATGTSGRQQYF; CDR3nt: TGCAGTGCTACCGGGACTAGCGGGAGACAACAGTACTTC
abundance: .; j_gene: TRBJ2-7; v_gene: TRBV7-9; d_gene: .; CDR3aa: CARSPGLFYEQYF; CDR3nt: TGTGCCAGGAGCCCCGGGCTCTTCTACGAGCAGTACTTC
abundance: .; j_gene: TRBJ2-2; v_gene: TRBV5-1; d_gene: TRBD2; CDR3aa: CASSLSPSGSPGELFF; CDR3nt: TGCGCCAGCAGCTTGAGTCCTAGCGGGAGCCCCGGGGAGCTGTTTTTT
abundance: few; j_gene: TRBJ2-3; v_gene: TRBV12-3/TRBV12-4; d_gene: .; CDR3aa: CASSPQEAGSTDTQYF; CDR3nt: TGTGCCAGCAGTCCTCAAGAGGCGGGAAGCACAGATACGCAGTATTTT
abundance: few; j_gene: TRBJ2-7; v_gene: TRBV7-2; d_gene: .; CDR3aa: CASSFRRQATFYEQYF; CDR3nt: TGTGCCAGCAGCTTTAGACGACAGGCCACCTTCTACGAGCAGTACTTC
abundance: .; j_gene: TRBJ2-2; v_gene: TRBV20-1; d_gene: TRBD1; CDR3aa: CSARDVGTGNTGELFF; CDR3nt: TGCAGTGCTAGAGATGTTGGGACAGGGAACACCGGGGAGCTGTTTTTT
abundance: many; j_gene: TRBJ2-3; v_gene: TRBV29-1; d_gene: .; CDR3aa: CSVSGTISTDTQYF; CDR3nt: TGCAGCGTCTCCGGGACGATAAGCACAGATACGCAGTATTTT
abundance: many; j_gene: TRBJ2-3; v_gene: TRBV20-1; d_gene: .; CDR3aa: CSAGTSLRDTQYF; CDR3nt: TGCAGTGCTGGGACTTCTCTCCGGGATACGCAGTATTTT
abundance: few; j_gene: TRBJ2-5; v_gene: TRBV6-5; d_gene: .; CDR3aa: CASSYGPGTQYF; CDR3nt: TGTGCCAGCAGTTACGGACCAGGGACCCAGTACTTC
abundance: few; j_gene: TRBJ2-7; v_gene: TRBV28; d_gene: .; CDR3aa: CASSFGGGLSSYEQYF; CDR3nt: TGTGCCAGCAGTTTTGGGGGGGGCCTGAGCTCCTACGAGCAGTACTTC
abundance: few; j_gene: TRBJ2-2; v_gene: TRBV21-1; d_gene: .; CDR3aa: CIGLAEATGELFF; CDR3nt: TGCATTGGGCTAGCGGAGGCCACCGGGGAGCTGTTTTTT